This T cell receptor (beta chain) derives from a study of cytomegalovirus exposure and HLA in healthy donors. About the research overall: It was reported in a later analysis that the same platform had been used for the 90 to 150 validation repertoires as for the 550 to 700 first-cohort repertoires.

These donors were members of the roughly 120-subject validation cohort, a group separate from the roughly 670-subject first cohort. The CDR3 spans 15 residues. Looked up from germline, CDR1 is SGHRS and CDR2 is YFSETQ. The ends were cut back, 3 bases at V and 3 bases at J, with 12 bases in the middle. Study results and caveats: The study flagged roughly 150 TCR beta chains as cytomegalovirus-associated. Specificity of three CMV-associated chains for CMV antigens was verified in vitro.

Turning to this clone: Antigen: not known.

Using immunoSEQ multiplex PCR, the repertoire was profiled, and TCRdb retains in-frame clones only, with some absent. Of approximately 160,000 clones in the sample, more than 80% were seen once. The V gene is TRBV5-1, the J gene TRBJ2-2, with D tentatively TRBD2 (7 bases). Sample: PBMCs. This receptor was taken from a woman aged 18-35 years in good health and CMV-seropositive. In nucleotides, the CDR3 is TGCGCCAGCAGCTCCTCGGGGGGCGACACCGGGGAGCTGTTTTTT. It is translated as CASSSSGGDTGELFF.